The 14 T cell receptor beta chains below were found in one sample sequenced in a study of cytomegalovirus exposure and HLA in healthy donors. PCR primers comprised 60 Vbeta and 13 Jbeta primers. Measured with immunoSEQ multiplex PCR; TCRdb has only the in-frame clones, and not every one. The table includes fewer than 250,000 clones, 81% detected once. The sample was PBMCs. The receptors were gathered from a man between 18 and 35 years old in good health and CMV-seronegative.

V is TRBV7-9 and J is TRBJ2-5; 12 bases are a match to TRBD1. The CDR3 runs 16 residues. The V and J ends lost 5 bases and 5 bases, in that order; junction bases with no gene match: 9. The V gene's germline CDR1 is SEHNR and CDR2 FQNEAQ (reference sequence). For the CDR3, the DNA is TGTGCCAGCAGCGATAAGGGACAGGGGGCAAGGGAGACCCAGTACTTC. It is translated as CASSDKGQGARETQYF.

The J gene is TRBJ1-4, the V gene TRBV5-5; TRBD1 matches at 7 bases. With V trimmed by 3 bases and J by 5 bases, 16 bases remained unmatched. Germline lookup yields CDR1 SGHKS and CDR2 YYEKEE (reference sequence). This CDR3 comprises 18 residues. The CDR3 bases are TGTGCCAGCAGCTCGCTTCGGGACAGAGGGCTCCCCAATGAAAAACTGTTTTTT. Protein product: CASSSLRDRGLPNEKLFF.

This sequence joins TRBV5-1 and TRBJ2-3, with 10 bases lining up with TRBD2. The germline V gene has CDR1 SGHRS and CDR2 YFSETQ. The CDR3 has 13 residues. The V gene end was trimmed by 4 bases and the J gene end by 10 bases; junction bases not matched to a gene: 6. The CDR3 DNA is TGCGCCAGCAGCGAAGGCCTAGCGGGGGCGCAGTATTTT. Translated, it gives CASSEGLAGAQYF. The full variable domain, with the rest looked up from reference TRBV5-1 and TRBJ2-3, is KAGVTQTPRYLIKTRGQQVTLSCSPISGHRSVSWYQQTPGQGLQFLFEYFSETQRNKGNFPGRFSGRQFSNSRSEMNVSTLELGDSALYLCASSEGLAGAQYFGPGTRLTVL.

The V and J genes are TRBV5-4 and TRBJ2-5, with 15 bases fitting TRBD2. CDR3 length equals 15 residues. The J segment lost 5 bases and the V segment lost 4 bases, leaving 3 bases of the junction unmatched. Germline V lookup: CDR1 SGHNT, CDR2 YYREEE (reference sequence). In DNA, the CDR3 is TGTGCCAGCAGCGGGACTAGCGGGGGGCTGGAGACCCAGTACTTC. Amino acids: CASSGTSGGLETQYF.

CDR3 protein: CASSSGQGKFVYGYTF. As DNA, the CDR3 is TGTGCCAGTAGTTCCGGACAGGGGAAATTTGTCTATGGCTACACCTTC. The V gene is TRBV19, the J gene TRBJ1-2; 9 bases line up with TRBD1. The V gene end was trimmed by 5 bases and the J gene end by 4 bases; junction bases not matched to a gene: 11. The germline V gene has CDR1 LNHDA and CDR2 SQIVND (reference sequence). The CDR3 is made up of 16 amino acids. The full variable domain, completed using reference TRBV19 and TRBJ1-2, is DGGITQSPKYLFRKEGQNVTLSCEQNLNHDAMYWYRQDPGQGLRLIYYSQIVNDFQKGDIAEGYSVSREKKESFPLTVTSAQKNPTAFYLCASSSGQGKFVYGYTFGSGTRLTVV.

The CDR3 region has the DNA TGTGCCAGCAGCCGGCAGGGTTCTGATACGCAGTATTTT. As protein: CASSRQGSDTQYF. The chain joins TRBV11-2 to TRBJ2-3; D is perhaps TRBD1 (5 bases). Germline assignment: CDR1 SGHAT and CDR2 FQNNGV. This CDR3 region has 13 residues. The ends were cut back, 5 bases at V and 6 bases at J, with 12 bases in the middle.

V is TRBV6-6 and J is TRBJ2-4, with 11 bases lining up with TRBD2. Per the germline V gene, CDR1 is MNHNY and CDR2 is SVGAGI (reference sequence). Germline trimming cut 8 bases from V and 5 bases from J; bases unmatched to any gene: 11. The CDR3 sequence is 16 residues long. The CDR3 coding sequence is TGTGCCAGCTGCCGCTTAGCGGGAGGGCCCGAAAACATTCAGTACTTC. Amino acid sequence: CASCRLAGGPENIQYF.

This clone was counted a single time. This chain uses TRBV18 with TRBJ2-7; 7 bases are shared with TRBD2. Germline V gene lookup returns CDR1 KGHSH and CDR2 LQKENI. The V and J ends lost 3 bases and 3 bases, in that order; junction bases with no gene match: 5. CDR3 length: 14 amino acids. The DNA of the CDR3 is TGTGCCAGCTCACCCGGGACTATATTCTACGAGCAGTACTTC. This translates into CASSPGTIFYEQYF.

This chain connects TRBV2 to TRBJ2-3; no clear D gene. The CDR3 runs 11 residues. V was shortened by 6 bases and J by 4 bases, with 5 bases between the two germline ends. Germline CDR1 is SNHLY and CDR2 is FYNNEI. The CDR3 reads CASRPADTQYF. The CDR3 bases are TGTGCCAGCAGACCAGCAGATACGCAGTATTTT.

This clone turned up a few times. The chain joins TRBV5-6 to TRBJ1-5; D gene unclear. The CDR3 spans 16 residues. V lost 4 bases, J lost 5 bases, and 19 bases lay in between. CDR1 SGHDT and CDR2 YYEEEE come from the germline V gene. The CDR3 DNA reads as TGTGCCAGCAGCCCGAGTCAAGGAGGGAGCTATCAGCCCCAGCATTTT. Protein sequence: CASSPSQGGSYQPQHF.

The gene calls are TRBV11-1 and TRBJ2-1; D gene uncertain. Germline V gives CDR1 SGHAT, CDR2 FQDESV (reference sequence). Trimming stripped 3 bases from V and 5 bases from J, with 5 bases between. This CDR3 has 12 amino acids. The CDR3 region is CASSFENNEQFF. The CDR3 region has the DNA TGTGCCAGCAGCTTCGAGAACAATGAGCAGTTCTTC.

This rearrangement joins TRBV7-4 to TRBJ2-3; TRBD1 is a possible D gene (6 bases). The CDR3 loop spans 15 amino acids. The V gene's germline CDR1 is SGHVT and CDR2 SQSDAQ. V was shortened by 5 bases and J by 3 bases, with 15 bases between the two germline ends. The CDR3 nucleotides are TGTGCCAGCAGCGAGACAGGTGCAGGGACAGATACGCAGTATTTT. Protein product: CASSETGAGTDTQYF.

This clone has just one count. The rearrangement joins TRBV11-2 to TRBJ1-3, with unresolved D. This CDR3 comprises 18 residues. CDR1 is SGHAT and CDR2 is FQNNGV in the germline V gene. Trimming took off 5 bases at V and 0 bases at J, with 20 bases between the two ends. CDR3 amino acids: CASSPPARQALSGNTIYF. CDR3 nucleotides: TGTGCCAGCAGCCCCCCGGCCAGGCAGGCCCTCTCTGGAAACACCATATATTTT.

This chain links TRBV2 with TRBJ1-2; TRBD1 aligns across 8 bases. The CDR3 covers 13 residues. Germline V gives CDR1 SNHLY, CDR2 FYNNEI. Trimming removed 4 bases from V and 5 bases from J; junction bases left unmatched: 3. In DNA form, the CDR3 reads TGTGCCAGCAGTGGACAGGGGTTATATGGCTACACCTTC. Protein sequence: CASSGQGLYGYTF.